Each of the 32 T cell receptor beta chains below was sequenced from the same sample in a study of CXCR3-negative and CXCR3-positive naive CD8 T cells. Study-level points and caveats: Comparison of naive cells showed more hydrophobic TRB CDR3s in CXCR3-positive than in CXCR3-negative naive cells.

Their recognized antigens are unknown. UMI-labeled 5' RACE TRB cDNA libraries were prepared from the cells. TCRdb processed the 5' RACE reads again and assigns one entry to each CDR3 protein, with no DNA. The sample table sets out roughly 7,000 distinct CDR3 sequences. Sequenced: naive CXCR3+ CD8+ T cells from blood. Subset meaning: CD45RO-CCR7+CD27+CD95- naive CD8+ T cells expressing CXCR3 (TNR3+). All receptors come from a human donor in good health. Some clones in this sample may be carry-over from other donors' samples.

By frequency, this clonotype is medium-sized. The chain joins TRBV12-3 or TRBV12-4 to TRBJ1-2; checking the TCRdb D call of TRBD1 is not possible without DNA. CDR3 size: 14 residues. CDR3 in amino acids: CASSLGQGNYGYTF.

V is TRBV29-1 and J is TRBJ2-3. The CDR3 length is 11 residues. In germline, CDR1 is SQVTM, CDR2 ANQGSEA. The CDR3 spells CSDLRTDTQYF.

J is TRBJ2-7 and V is TRBV12-3 or TRBV12-4; TCRdb's D call, TRBD1, is unchecked because there is no DNA. The CDR3 loop spans 17 amino acids. The CDR3 is CASSFGRSQGEVYEQYF.

Its frequency marks this clonotype as medium-sized. The V and J genes are TRBV29-1 and TRBJ2-7. Germline values: CDR1 SQVTM, CDR2 ANQGSEA. The CDR3 loop spans 13 amino acids. The CDR3 loop is CSVRLVNIYEQYF.

This clonotype counts as medium-sized by frequency. The V gene is TRBV5-1, the J gene TRBJ2-7; TCRdb calls TRBD1, which cannot be checked without DNA. The CDR3 contains 15 residues. CDR1 and CDR2 from the germline V gene are SGHRS and YFSETQ. The CDR3 reads CASSAGTGDGNEQYF.

The CDR3 loop is CASSPPSTNEKLFF. The chain employs TRBV3-1 and TRBJ1-4; without DNA, the TCRdb call of TRBD1 cannot be checked. Germline CDR1 and CDR2: LGHDT and YNNKEL (reference sequence). This CDR3 is 14 amino acids long. The full variable domain, in which reference TRBV3-1 and TRBJ1-4 provide the parts outside the CDR3, is DTAVSQTPKYLVTQMGNDKSIKCEQNLGHDTMYWYKQDSKKFLKIMFSYNNKELIINETVPNRFSPKSPDKAHLNLHINSLELGDSAVYFCASSPPSTNEKLFFGSGTQLSVL.

The J gene is TRBJ2-2, the V gene TRBV15; without DNA, the TCRdb call of TRBD2 cannot be checked. Germline CDR1 reads LNHNV; CDR2 reads YYDKDF (reference sequence). The CDR3 runs 15 residues. This CDR3 is CATSRLAGGTGELFF.

The CDR3 is CASSRSGEETQYF. This chain uses TRBV7-8 with TRBJ2-5. The V gene's germline CDR1 is SGHVS and CDR2 FQNEAQ. The CDR3 has 13 amino acids.

The chain links TRBV28 to TRBJ1-1; TCRdb outputs TRBD1, but without DNA this stays unchecked. The V gene's germline CDR1 is MDHEN and CDR2 SYDVKM. The CDR3 sequence is 14 residues long. CDR3 amino acids: CASSPWGGGTEAFF. The full variable domain, its missing parts supplied by reference TRBV28 and TRBJ1-1, is DVKVTQSSRYLVKRTGEKVFLECVQDMDHENMFWYRQDPGLGLRLIYFSYDVKMKEKGDIPEGYSVSREKKERFSLILESASTNQTSMYLCASSPWGGGTEAFFGQGTRLTVV.

V and J are TRBV15 and TRBJ1-5. The germline V gene encodes CDR1 LNHNV and CDR2 YYDKDF (reference sequence). This CDR3 has 12 amino acids. This CDR3 reads CATSSRDQPQHF.

This clonotype is called medium-sized based on its frequency. The chain is built from TRBV5-1 and TRBJ2-7; TCRdb lists TRBD1, though no DNA is available to test this call. The germline CDR1 and CDR2 sequences are SGHRS and YFSETQ. CDR3 length equals 12 residues. The CDR3 here is CASSLTGYEQYF. Full variable domain (outside the CDR3, taken from reference TRBV5-1 and TRBJ2-7): KAGVTQTPRYLIKTRGQQVTLSCSPISGHRSVSWYQQTPGQGLQFLFEYFSETQRNKGNFPGRFSGRQFSNSRSEMNVSTLELGDSALYLCASSLTGYEQYFGPGTRLTVT.

The chain has TRBV2 and TRBJ2-3; the TCRdb call, TRBD2, lacks DNA for checking. The germline V gene has CDR1 SNHLY and CDR2 FYNNEI. This CDR3 is built from 18 residues. The CDR3: CASILLAVGGHGTVTQYF. The variable domain in full, with the rest retrieved from reference TRBV2 and TRBJ2-3, is EPEVTQTPSHQVTQMGQEVILRCVPISNHLYFYWYRQILGQKVEFLVSFYNNEISEKSEIFDDQFSVERPDGSNFTLKIRSTKLEDSAMYFCASILLAVGGHGTVTQYFGPGTRLTVL.

This clonotype is labeled medium-sized based on frequency. This chain uses TRBV7-9 with TRBJ2-1. Germline V gives CDR1 SEHNR, CDR2 FQNEAQ (reference sequence). This CDR3 comprises 12 residues. The CDR3 loop is CASSSIFNEQFF.

The rearrangement links TRBV20-1 to TRBJ1-1; checking the TCRdb D call of TRBD1 is not possible without DNA. The CDR3 sequence is 13 residues long. The V gene's germline CDR1 is DFQATT and CDR2 SNEGSKA (reference sequence). The CDR3 is CSASGHKNTEAFF.

V is TRBV13 and J is TRBJ2-5; without DNA, the TCRdb call of TRBD1 cannot be checked. The CDR3 is 15 residues long. From germline, CDR1 is PRHDT and CDR2 FYEKMQ (reference sequence). The CDR3: CASSQFREAKETQYF.

The chain carries TRBV7-9 and TRBJ1-1. The CDR3 length is 11 residues. Germline CDR1 reads SEHNR; CDR2 reads FQNEAQ (reference sequence). The CDR3 loop is CAGWEGTEAFF.

The chain links TRBV15 to TRBJ1-5; lacking DNA, the TRBD1 call made by TCRdb goes unchecked. In germline, CDR1 is LNHNV, CDR2 YYDKDF (reference sequence). The CDR3 extends over 15 amino acids. The CDR3 loop is CATSSDRANNQPQHF. Complete variable domain (other parts from reference TRBV15 and TRBJ1-5): DAMVIQNPRYQVTQFGKPVTLSCSQTLNHNVMYWYQQKSSQAPKLLFHYYDKDFNNEADTPDNFQSRRPNTSFCFLDIRSPGLGDTAMYLCATSSDRANNQPQHFGDGTRLSIL.

Considering frequency, this clonotype is medium-sized. The chain is built from TRBV13 and TRBJ2-7; TCRdb's D call, TRBD2, is unchecked because there is no DNA. CDR1 is PRHDT and CDR2 is FYEKMQ in the germline V gene (reference sequence). CDR3 length: 15 amino acids. CDR3: CASSLVAGGPHEQYF.

This chain joins TRBV7-3 and TRBJ2-1; the D gene TCRdb calls, TRBD1, cannot be checked with no DNA. Germline V gives CDR1 SGHTA, CDR2 FQGTGA. CDR3 length: 15 amino acids. The CDR3 protein is CASSLNRGVYNEQFF.

V and J are TRBV2 and TRBJ1-2; TCRdb names TRBD1, which stays unverified in the absence of DNA. Germline CDR1 SNHLY, CDR2 FYNNEI. The CDR3 loop spans 14 amino acids. CDR3 amino acids: CATNRGVGNYGYTF.

The V and J genes are TRBV28 and TRBJ1-1. This CDR3 contains 12 residues. Germline V gives CDR1 MDHEN, CDR2 SYDVKM. The CDR3 loop is CASSWMNTEAFF.

According to its frequency, this clonotype is medium-sized. The chain has TRBV28 and TRBJ2-7; TCRdb's D gene call, TRBD2, goes unchecked for lack of DNA. CDR3 size: 15 residues. Looked up from germline, CDR1 is MDHEN and CDR2 is SYDVKM. This CDR3 reads CASSRGLAVGYEQYF.

The CDR3 here is CASSVGQGGVVTEAFF. The gene calls are TRBV7-8 and TRBJ1-1; TCRdb's D gene call, TRBD1, goes unchecked for lack of DNA. The CDR3 consists of 16 residues. The germline V gene has CDR1 SGHVS and CDR2 FQNEAQ.

The CDR3 spells CASSPDGVAGEGEQFF. This chain joins TRBV5-6 and TRBJ2-1; TCRdb's assignment of TRBD2 cannot be checked, as there is no DNA. CDR3 length: 16 amino acids. Germline CDR1 and CDR2: SGHDT and YYEEEE.

Judged by frequency, this clonotype is medium-sized (0.01 to 0.1%). The chain links TRBV12-3 or TRBV12-4 to TRBJ2-5; TCRdb picks TRBD2, but there is no DNA to check that call. The CDR3 runs 14 residues. The CDR3 spells CASTLTLAGNLRSF.

The chain is built from TRBV7-9 and TRBJ2-7; TCRdb indicates TRBD2, and absent DNA this call remains unverified. This CDR3 has 15 residues. Germline loops: CDR1 SEHNR, CDR2 FQNEAQ (reference sequence). CDR3 residues: CASSFGRQSSYEQYF.

V usage is TRBV7-2 and J usage is TRBJ2-1; with no DNA, the TCRdb D assignment of TRBD2 cannot be verified. The CDR3 runs 18 residues. Germline lookup yields CDR1 SGHTA and CDR2 FQGNSA. This chain's CDR3 is CASSLALAGSRSYNEQFF.

The rearrangement links TRBV6-6 to TRBJ2-3; TCRdb's D call of TRBD1 is untestable without DNA. The CDR3 is 16 residues long. In germline, CDR1 is MNHNY, CDR2 SVGAGI (reference sequence). The CDR3 here is CASSYVPGEPTDTQYF.

J is TRBJ2-3 and V is TRBV7-7; as DNA is missing, the TRBD2 call by TCRdb cannot be tested. Germline V gives CDR1 SSHAT, CDR2 FNYEAQ (reference sequence). The CDR3 is 15 residues long. CDR3 residues: CASSKTSGGTDTQYF. Full variable domain (remainder filled in from reference TRBV7-7 and TRBJ2-3): GAGVSQSPRYKVTKRGQDVTLRCDPISSHATLYWYQQALGQGPEFLTYFNYEAQPDKSGLPSDRFSAERPEGSISTLTIQRTEQRDSAMYRCASSKTSGGTDTQYFGPGTRLTVL.

Its frequency marks this clonotype as medium-sized. The chain couples TRBV29-1 to TRBJ2-1; TCRdb gives TRBD2 as the D gene, but with no DNA this cannot be confirmed. From germline, CDR1 is SQVTM and CDR2 ANQGSEA. CDR3 length: 12 amino acids. This CDR3 is CSVGSVRNEQFF.

The CDR3 reads CATSRGRLQGAHEQFF. V and J are TRBV15 and TRBJ2-1; TCRdb returns TRBD1, unconfirmable since there is no DNA. The CDR3 loop spans 16 amino acids. Germline lookup yields CDR1 LNHNV and CDR2 YYDKDF (reference sequence).

Considering frequency, this clonotype is medium-sized. The V gene is TRBV7-8, the J gene TRBJ2-7; with no DNA, the TCRdb D assignment of TRBD1 cannot be verified. The germline V gene has CDR1 SGHVS and CDR2 FQNEAQ. The CDR3 contains 16 residues. CDR3 residues: CASSAITGEPSYEQYF.